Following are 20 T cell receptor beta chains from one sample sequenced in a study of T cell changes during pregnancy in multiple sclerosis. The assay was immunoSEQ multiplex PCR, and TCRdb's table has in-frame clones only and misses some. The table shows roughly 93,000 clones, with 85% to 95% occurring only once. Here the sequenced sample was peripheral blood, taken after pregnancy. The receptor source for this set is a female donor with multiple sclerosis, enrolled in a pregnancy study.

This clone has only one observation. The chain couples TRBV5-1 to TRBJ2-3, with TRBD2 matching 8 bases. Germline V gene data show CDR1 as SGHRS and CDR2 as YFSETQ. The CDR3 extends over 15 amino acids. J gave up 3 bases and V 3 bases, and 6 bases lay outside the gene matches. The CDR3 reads CASSSLSGRTDTQYF. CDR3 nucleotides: TGCGCCAGCAGCTCCCTGAGCGGGAGAACAGATACGCAGTATTTT.

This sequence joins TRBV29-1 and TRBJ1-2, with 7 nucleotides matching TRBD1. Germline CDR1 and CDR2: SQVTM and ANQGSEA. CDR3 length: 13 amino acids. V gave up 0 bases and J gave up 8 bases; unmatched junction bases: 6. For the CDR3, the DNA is TGCAGCGTTGAAGATCGACAGGGATCGGGCTACACCTTC. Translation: CSVEDRQGSGYTF. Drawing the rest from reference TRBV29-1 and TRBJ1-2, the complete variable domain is SAVISQKPSRDICQRGTSLTIQCQVDSQVTMMFWYRQQPGQSLTLIATANQGSEATYESGFVIDKFPISRPNLTFSTLTVSNMSPEDSSIYLCSVEDRQGSGYTFGSGTRLTVV.

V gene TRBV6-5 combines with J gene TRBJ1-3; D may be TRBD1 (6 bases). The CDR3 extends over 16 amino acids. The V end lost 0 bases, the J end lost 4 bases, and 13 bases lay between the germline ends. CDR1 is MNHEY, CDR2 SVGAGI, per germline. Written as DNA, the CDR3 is TGTGCCAGCAGTTACTCGGGTCAGGGGCCAGGAAACACCATATATTTT. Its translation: CASSYSGQGPGNTIYF.

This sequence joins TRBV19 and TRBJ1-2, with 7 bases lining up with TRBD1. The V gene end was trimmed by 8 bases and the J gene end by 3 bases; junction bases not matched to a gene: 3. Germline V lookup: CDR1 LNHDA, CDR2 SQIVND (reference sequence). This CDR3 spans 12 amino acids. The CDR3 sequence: CASEQGYYGYTF. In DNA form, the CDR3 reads TGTGCCAGTGAACAGGGGTACTATGGCTACACCTTC.

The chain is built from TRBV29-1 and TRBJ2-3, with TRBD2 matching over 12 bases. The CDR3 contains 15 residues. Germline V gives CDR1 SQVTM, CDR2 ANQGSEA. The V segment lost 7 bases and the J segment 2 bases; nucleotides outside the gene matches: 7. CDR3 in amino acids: CSGKTSGGPTDTQYF. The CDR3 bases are TGCAGCGGGAAGACTAGCGGGGGCCCCACAGATACGCAGTATTTT.

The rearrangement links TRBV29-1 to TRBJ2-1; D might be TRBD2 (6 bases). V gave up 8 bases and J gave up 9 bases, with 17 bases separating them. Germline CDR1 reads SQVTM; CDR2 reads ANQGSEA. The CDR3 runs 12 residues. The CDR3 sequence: CSTTTGAGEQFF. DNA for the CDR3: TGCAGCACGACGACGGGAGCCGGTGAGCAGTTCTTC.

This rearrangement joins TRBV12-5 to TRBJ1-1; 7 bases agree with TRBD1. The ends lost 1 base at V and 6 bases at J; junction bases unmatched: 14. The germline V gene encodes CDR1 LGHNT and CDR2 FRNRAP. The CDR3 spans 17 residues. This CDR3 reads CASGLASPDRAGAEAFF. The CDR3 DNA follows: TGTGCTAGTGGTTTGGCATCCCCCGACAGGGCAGGGGCTGAAGCTTTCTTT.

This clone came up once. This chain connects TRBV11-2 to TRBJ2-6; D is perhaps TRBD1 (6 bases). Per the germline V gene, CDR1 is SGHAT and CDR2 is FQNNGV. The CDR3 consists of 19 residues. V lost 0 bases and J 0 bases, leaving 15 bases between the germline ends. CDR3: CASSLDSEGTSSGANVLTF. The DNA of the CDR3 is TGTGCCAGCAGCTTAGATAGCGAGGGGACAAGCTCTGGGGCCAACGTCCTGACTTTC.

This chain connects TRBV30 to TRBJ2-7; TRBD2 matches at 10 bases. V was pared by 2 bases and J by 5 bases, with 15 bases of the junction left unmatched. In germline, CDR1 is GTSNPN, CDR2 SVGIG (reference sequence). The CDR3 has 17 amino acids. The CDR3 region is CAWSFFLSSGSINEQYF. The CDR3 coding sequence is TGTGCCTGGAGTTTTTTCCTCTCTAGCGGGAGTATAAACGAGCAGTACTTC.

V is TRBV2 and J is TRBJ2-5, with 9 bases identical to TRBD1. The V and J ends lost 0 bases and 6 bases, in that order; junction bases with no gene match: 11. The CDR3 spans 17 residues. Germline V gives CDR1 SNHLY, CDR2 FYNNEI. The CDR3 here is CASSEAGTGRVIKTQYF. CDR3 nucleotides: TGTGCCAGCAGTGAAGCTGGGACAGGGCGGGTGATAAAGACCCAGTACTTC.

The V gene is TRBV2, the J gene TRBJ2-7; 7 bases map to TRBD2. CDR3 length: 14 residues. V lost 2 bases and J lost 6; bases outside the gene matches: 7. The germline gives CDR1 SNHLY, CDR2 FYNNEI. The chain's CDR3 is CASSERGRSSEQYF. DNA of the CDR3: TGTGCCAGCAGTGAACGCGGGAGATCTTCCGAGCAGTACTTC.

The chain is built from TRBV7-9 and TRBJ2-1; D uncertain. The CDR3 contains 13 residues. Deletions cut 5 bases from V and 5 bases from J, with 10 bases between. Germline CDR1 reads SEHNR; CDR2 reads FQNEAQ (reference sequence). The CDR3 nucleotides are TGTGCCAGCAGCCAGACTTCTGACAATGAGCAGTTCTTC. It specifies CASSQTSDNEQFF.

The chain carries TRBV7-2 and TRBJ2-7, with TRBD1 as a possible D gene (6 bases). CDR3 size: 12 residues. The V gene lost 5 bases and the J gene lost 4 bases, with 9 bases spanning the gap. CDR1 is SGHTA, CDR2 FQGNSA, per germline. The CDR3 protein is CASSPGHYEQYF. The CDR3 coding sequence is TGTGCCAGCAGCCCGGGACATTACGAGCAGTACTTC.

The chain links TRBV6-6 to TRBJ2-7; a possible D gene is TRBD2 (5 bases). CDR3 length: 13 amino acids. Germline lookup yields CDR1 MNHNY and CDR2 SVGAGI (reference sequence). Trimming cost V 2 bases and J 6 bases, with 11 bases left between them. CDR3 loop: CASSYHPGTEQYF. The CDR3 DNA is TGTGCCAGCAGTTACCACCCGGGAACCGAGCAGTACTTC.

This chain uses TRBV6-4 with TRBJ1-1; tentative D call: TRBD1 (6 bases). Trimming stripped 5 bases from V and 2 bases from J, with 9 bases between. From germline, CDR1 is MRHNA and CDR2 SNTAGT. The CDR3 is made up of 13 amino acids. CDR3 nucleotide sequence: TGTGCCAGCAGTTACAGGGCTAACACTGAAGCTTTCTTT. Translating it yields CASSYRANTEAFF.

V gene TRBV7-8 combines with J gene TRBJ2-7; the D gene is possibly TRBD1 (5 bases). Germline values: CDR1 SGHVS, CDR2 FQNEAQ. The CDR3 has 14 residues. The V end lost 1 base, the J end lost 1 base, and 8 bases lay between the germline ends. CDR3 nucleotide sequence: TGTGCCAGCAGCTTAGGGACACTTTCCTACGAGCAGTACTTC. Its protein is CASSLGTLSYEQYF. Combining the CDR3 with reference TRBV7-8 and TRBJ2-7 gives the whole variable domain GAGVSQSPRYKVAKRGQDVALRCDPISGHVSLFWYQQALGQGPEFLTYFQNEAQLDKSGLPSDRFFAERPEGSVSTLKIQRTQQEDSAVYLCASSLGTLSYEQYFGPGTRLTVT.

This CDR3 reads CAWSRRQGVGTEAFF. The CDR3 nucleotides read TGTGCCTGGAGCCGCAGACAGGGGGTGGGGACTGAAGCTTTCTTT. V usage is TRBV30 and J usage is TRBJ1-1; 9 nucleotides align to TRBD1. CDR1 is GTSNPN and CDR2 is SVGIG in the germline V gene (reference sequence). The V segment lost 3 bases and the J segment 5 bases; nucleotides outside the gene matches: 10. The CDR3 has 15 amino acids.

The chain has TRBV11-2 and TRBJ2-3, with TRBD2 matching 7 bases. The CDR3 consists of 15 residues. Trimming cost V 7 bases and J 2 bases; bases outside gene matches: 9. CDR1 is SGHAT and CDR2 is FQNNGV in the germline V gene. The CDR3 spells CASTQGGVITDTQYF. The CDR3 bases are TGTGCCAGCACCCAGGGAGGGGTTATCACAGATACGCAGTATTTT.

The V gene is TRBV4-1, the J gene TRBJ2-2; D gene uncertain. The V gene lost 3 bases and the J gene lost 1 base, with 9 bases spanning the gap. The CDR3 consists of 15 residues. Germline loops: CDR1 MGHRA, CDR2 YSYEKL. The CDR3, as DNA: TGCGCCAGCAGCCAGGAGACTCTGAACACCGGGGAGCTGTTTTTT. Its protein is CASSQETLNTGELFF.

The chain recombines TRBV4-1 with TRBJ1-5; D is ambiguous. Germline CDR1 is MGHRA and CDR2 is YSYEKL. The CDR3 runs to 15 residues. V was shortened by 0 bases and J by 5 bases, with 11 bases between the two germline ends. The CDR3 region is CASSQDLRGDQPQHF. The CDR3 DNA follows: TGCGCCAGCAGCCAAGATCTTCGGGGAGATCAGCCCCAGCATTTT.